The 21 T cell receptor beta chains given below trace back to one sample, sequenced in a study of cytomegalovirus exposure and HLA in healthy donors. Researchers ran the PCR with 60 Vbeta and 13 Jbeta primers. TCRdb's table, derived via immunoSEQ multiplex PCR, lists solely in-frame clones and lacks some. The sample contains about 140,000 clones, almost 85% of which appear only once. Material: PBMCs. These receptors originate from a woman in her forties in good health and CMV-seronegative.

V gene TRBV7-9 combines with J gene TRBJ2-7; 7 bases agree with TRBD2. Germline V CDR1 and CDR2: SEHNR, FQNEAQ (reference sequence). The V and J ends lost 4 bases and 5 bases, in that order; junction bases with no gene match: 8. CDR3 size: 14 residues. The CDR3 loop reads CASSWGEGPDEQYF. The CDR3 DNA follows: TGTGCCAGCAGCTGGGGGGAGGGCCCCGACGAGCAGTACTTC.

The CDR3 DNA is TGCGCCAGCAGCCACCCGGGACAGGGCTATGGCTACACCTTC. Residues: CASSHPGQGYGYTF. V gene TRBV4-1 combines with J gene TRBJ1-2; 9 bases are shared with TRBD1. The CDR3 covers 14 residues. V lost 3 bases to trimming and J lost 4 bases; unmatched junction nucleotides: 3. Germline V lookup: CDR1 MGHRA, CDR2 YSYEKL.

The rearrangement uses TRBV4-1 and TRBJ2-3, with D tentatively TRBD1 (6 bases). This CDR3 is 19 amino acids long. Germline V lookup: CDR1 MGHRA, CDR2 YSYEKL. The V end was cut by 2 bases, the J end by 2 bases, with 23 bases between. The CDR3 DNA reads as TGCGCCAGCAGCCAAAAAACTGGGACGACAGGACCGTTCACAGATACGCAGTATTTT. The encoded protein is CASSQKTGTTGPFTDTQYF.

This chain connects TRBV6-5 to TRBJ1-5; D is unclear. The CDR3 totals 15 residues. The ends were cut back, 4 bases at V and 0 bases at J, with 10 bases in the middle. Germline CDR1 MNHEY, CDR2 SVGAGI. In DNA form, the CDR3 reads TGTGCCAGCAGTTCGCGTACAGCTAGCAATCAGCCCCAGCATTTT. This sequence encodes CASSSRTASNQPQHF.

The CDR3 is CASSRLAGGGDTQYF. As DNA, the CDR3 is TGTGCCAGCAGCAGACTAGCGGGAGGGGGCGATACGCAGTATTTT. The V call is TRBV5-8, the J call TRBJ2-3; 14 bases match TRBD2. Trimming took 4 bases from V and 6 from J; bases not matched to a gene: 4. CDR3 length: 15 residues. Looked up from germline, CDR1 is SGHTS and CDR2 is YDEGEE.

The CDR3 protein is CASSSQGNVGETQYF. The CDR3 bases are TGTGCCAGCAGCTCACAGGGGAATGTAGGGGAGACCCAGTACTTC. The gene calls are TRBV7-3 and TRBJ2-5; 7 nucleotides line up with TRBD1. Per germline, CDR1 SGHTA and CDR2 FQGTGA. The trim removed 4 bases at V and 5 bases at J, leaving 10 bases unmatched. This CDR3 has 15 residues.

The chain combines TRBV18 with TRBJ2-1, with 11 bases that match TRBD2. Trimming cost V 4 bases and J 7 bases; bases outside gene matches: 6. Germline CDR1 KGHSH, CDR2 LQKENI. There are 15 residues in the CDR3. Here the CDR3 reads CASSLSSGRINEQFF. The CDR3 DNA follows: TGTGCCAGCTCACTTTCTAGCGGGAGGATTAATGAGCAGTTCTTC. The full variable domain, completed using reference TRBV18 and TRBJ2-1, is NAGVMQNPRHLVRRRGQEARLRCSPMKGHSHVYWYRQLPEEGLKFMVYLQKENIIDESGMPKERFSAEFPKEGPSILRIQQVVRGDSAAYFCASSLSSGRINEQFFGPGTRLTVL.

V and J are TRBV7-9 and TRBJ2-7, with 9 bases lining up with TRBD2. The germline gives CDR1 SEHNR, CDR2 FQNEAQ (reference sequence). Trimming took 5 bases from V and 6 from J; bases not matched to a gene: 14. CDR3 length: 16 residues. CDR3 sequence reads: CASSPASGRLFGEQYF. In nucleotides, the CDR3 is TGTGCCAGCAGCCCGGCGAGCGGGAGGCTCTTCGGCGAGCAGTACTTC.

This chain joins TRBV25-1 and TRBJ2-1; TRBD2 matches 9 bases. V shed 2 bases, J shed 6 bases, and the junction held 2 bases outside the gene matches. The CDR3 consists of 14 residues. Germline V CDR1 and CDR2: MGHDK, SYGVNS. The CDR3: CASSELAGSNEQFF. Written as DNA, the CDR3 is TGTGCCAGCAGTGAACTAGCGGGGTCCAATGAGCAGTTCTTC.

CDR3 protein: CASRGGNEKLFF. For the CDR3, the DNA is TGTGCCAGCAGGGGGGGAAATGAAAAACTGTTTTTT. The rearrangement links TRBV7-9 to TRBJ1-4; possible D gene TRBD1, 5 bases. Germline V gene sequence: CDR1 SEHNR, CDR2 FQNEAQ (reference sequence). Deletions cut 6 bases from V and 5 bases from J, with 7 bases between. The CDR3 sequence is 12 residues long.

The rearrangement joins TRBV6-5 to TRBJ1-2, with a possible D match to TRBD1 (6 bases). The CDR3 extends over 15 amino acids. V lost 2 bases to trimming and J lost 8 bases, with 18 bases between them. Germline V gives CDR1 MNHEY, CDR2 SVGAGI. The CDR3 DNA sequence: TGTGCCAGCAGTTACCCGACAGAAGGGGGTAGGGGCTACACCTTC. It translates to CASSYPTEGGRGYTF.

The V gene is TRBV6-1, the J gene TRBJ2-1, with TRBD1 identical over 7 bases. V lost 8 bases and J lost 5; bases outside the gene matches: 6. The CDR3 loop spans 13 amino acids. CDR1 MNHNS and CDR2 SASEGT come from the germline V gene. The CDR3 DNA is TGTGCCAGCTACGAGACAGGGAACAATGAGCAGTTCTTC. This sequence encodes CASYETGNNEQFF.

This clone was picked up a small number of times. The genes are TRBV2 and TRBJ2-2; 9 positions agree with TRBD2. Germline V CDR1 and CDR2: SNHLY, FYNNEI. The CDR3 has 15 amino acids. V lost 2 bases to trimming and J lost 6 bases; unmatched junction nucleotides: 4. DNA for the CDR3: TGTGCCAGCAGTGAACTAGCGGGATCGGCCGGGGAGCTGTTTTTT. Protein product: CASSELAGSAGELFF.

This chain connects TRBV28 to TRBJ2-5, with 9 nucleotides matching TRBD1. V shed 1 base, J shed 2 bases, and the junction held 11 bases outside the gene matches. The CDR3 is 18 residues long. Germline loops: CDR1 MDHEN, CDR2 SYDVKM. The DNA for the CDR3 is TGTGCCAGCAGTTTATTTTACGCGGGACAGGGCCTGCAAGAGACCCAGTACTTC. Translated, it gives CASSLFYAGQGLQETQYF. The full variable domain, with the rest looked up from reference TRBV28 and TRBJ2-5, is DVKVTQSSRYLVKRTGEKVFLECVQDMDHENMFWYRQDPGLGLRLIYFSYDVKMKEKGDIPEGYSVSREKKERFSLILESASTNQTSMYLCASSLFYAGQGLQETQYFGPGTRLLVL.

This clone was observed once. The chain carries TRBV9 and TRBJ2-1, with a possible D match to TRBD2 (5 bases). V was trimmed by 3 bases and J by 1 base, leaving 17 bases between them. In germline, CDR1 is SGDLS, CDR2 YYNGEE. The CDR3 loop spans 17 amino acids. The CDR3 bases are TGTGCCAGCAGCGCCCTTTGGCAGTCGGGGTCCTACAATGAGCAGTTCTTC. Encoded protein: CASSALWQSGSYNEQFF.

The chain couples TRBV9 to TRBJ2-3; weak D call: TRBD2 (6 bases). The CDR3 extends over 15 amino acids. Germline V CDR1 and CDR2: SGDLS, YYNGEE. The ends were cut back, 4 bases at V and 0 bases at J, with 12 bases in the middle. CDR3 bases: TGTGCCAGCAGCCCCCGACTAGGGAGCACAGATACGCAGTATTTT. Translated, it gives CASSPRLGSTDTQYF.

The chain carries TRBV28 and TRBJ2-2, with D tentatively TRBD2 (5 bases). CDR3 length: 17 amino acids. The V end was cut by 5 bases, the J end by 4 bases, with 20 bases between. Germline loops: CDR1 MDHEN, CDR2 SYDVKM. Here the CDR3 reads CASSQIRLLEVTGELFF. In DNA, the CDR3 is TGTGCCAGCAGTCAAATCCGATTACTAGAGGTCACCGGGGAGCTGTTTTTT.

The chain has TRBV28 and TRBJ2-7; 8 bases agree with TRBD1. This CDR3 has 13 residues. J gave up 6 bases and V 5 bases, and 6 bases lay outside the gene matches. In germline, CDR1 is MDHEN, CDR2 SYDVKM. The CDR3 loop is CASSRRTGREQYF. The CDR3 DNA is TGTGCCAGCAGTCGTCGGACAGGGCGCGAGCAGTACTTC.

V gene TRBV5-1 combines with J gene TRBJ1-2, with 7 bases aligning to TRBD1. CDR1 and CDR2 from the germline V gene are SGHRS and YFSETQ. The CDR3 consists of 14 residues. Trimming removed 5 bases from V and 2 bases from J; junction bases left unmatched: 6. CDR3 in amino acids: CASSPDRMNYGYTF. DNA of the CDR3: TGCGCCAGCAGTCCGGACAGGATGAACTATGGCTACACCTTC.

The rearrangement links TRBV28 to TRBJ2-7, with 9 bases matching TRBD2. The length of the CDR3 is 12 residues. After removal of 2 bases from V and 11 bases from J, the junction contained 4 bases not matched to a gene. Germline V lookup: CDR1 MDHEN, CDR2 SYDVKM. CDR3 coding DNA: TGTGCCAGCAGTTTAAGGGCGGGGGGGAAGTACTTC. Translation: CASSLRAGGKYF. Full variable domain (outside the CDR3, taken from reference TRBV28 and TRBJ2-7): DVKVTQSSRYLVKRTGEKVFLECVQDMDHENMFWYRQDPGLGLRLIYFSYDVKMKEKGDIPEGYSVSREKKERFSLILESASTNQTSMYLCASSLRAGGKYFGPGTRLTVT.

This rearrangement joins TRBV7-2 to TRBJ2-7; tentatively, D is TRBD2 (5 bases). This CDR3 has 15 amino acids. Germline V gene data show CDR1 as SGHTA and CDR2 as FQGNSA. V shed 1 base and J shed 1 base, with 11 bases lying between them. The CDR3 spells CASSLGASLSYEQYF. The DNA for the CDR3 is TGTGCCAGCAGCTTAGGGGCTAGCCTTTCCTACGAGCAGTACTTC.